The 21 T cell receptor beta chains below were found in one sample sequenced in a study of early T cells in non-severe SARS-CoV-2 infection. TCRdb reprocessed the 5' RACE reads via MiXCR and lists one record per CDR3 protein. The sample lists under 70,000 distinct CDR3 sequences; about 12% were seen once. The sequenced sample was whole blood. The receptors derive from an adult who was a healthcare worker with PCR-confirmed SARS-CoV-2 infection or an uninfected control (not recorded which).

There are many counts of this clonotype. J is TRBJ2-6 and V is TRBV12-3 or TRBV12-4, with 10 bases fitting TRBD1. CDR3 length: 19 amino acids. The junction had 8 bases not matched to a gene; V was cut back by 2 bases and J by 1 base. The chain's CDR3 is CASSLRLRQGASGANVLTF. Written as DNA, the CDR3 is TGTGCCAGCAGTTTAAGGTTGAGACAGGGGGCGTCTGGGGCCAACGTCCTGACTTTC.

This clonotype was counted between two and nine times. This chain uses TRBV10-1 with TRBJ2-7; TRBD2 might be the D (6 bases). This CDR3 comprises 16 residues. Germline V gives CDR1 WNHNN, CDR2 SYGVQD (reference sequence). Trimming took 2 bases from V and 3 from J, leaving 17 bases between them. The CDR3 sequence: CASSETAGSQRYEQYF. The CDR3 DNA sequence: TGCGCCAGCAGTGAGACCGCGGGATCCCAGCGCTACGAGCAGTACTTC.

This clonotype occurred a few times. J is TRBJ2-7 and V is TRBV7-6; the D gene could be TRBD1 or TRBD2 (6 bases each). The length of the CDR3 is 15 residues. The V gene lost 5 bases and the J gene lost 3 bases, with 17 bases spanning the gap. Germline assignment: CDR1 SGHVS and CDR2 FNYEAQ. The CDR3 nucleotides are TGTGCCAGCAGCCAATTGAAGGGGGGCGACTACGAGCAGTACTTC. Encoded protein: CASSQLKGGDYEQYF.

The chain combines TRBV29-1 with TRBJ1-1, with D unclear. V was clipped by 3 bases and J by 10 bases, with 12 bases between them. The germline CDR1 and CDR2 sequences are SQVTM and ANQGSEA. This CDR3 has 11 amino acids. CDR3 sequence reads: CSVDIGSGAFF. The CDR3 nucleotides are TGCAGCGTTGACATAGGGAGTGGAGCTTTCTTT. The entire variable domain, with the rest obtained from reference TRBV29-1 and TRBJ1-1, is as follows: SAVISQKPSRDICQRGTSLTIQCQVDSQVTMMFWYRQQPGQSLTLIATANQGSEATYESGFVIDKFPISRPNLTFSTLTVSNMSPEDSSIYLCSVDIGSGAFFGQGTRLTVV.

This clonotype was observed at least ten times. The chain is built from TRBV9 and TRBJ1-4; D not certain. Looked up from germline, CDR1 is SGDLS and CDR2 is YYNGEE. CDR3 size: 14 residues. The V end lost 0 bases, the J end lost 14 bases, and 17 bases lay between the germline ends. CDR3 in amino acids: CASSVDGPRPLLFF. The CDR3 nucleotides are TGTGCCAGCAGCGTAGATGGTCCACGTCCTCTTCTGTTTTTT.

The chain recombines TRBV19 with TRBJ2-6, with D hard to call. The CDR3 sequence is 12 residues long. Germline V gene lookup returns CDR1 LNHDA and CDR2 SQIVND (reference sequence). V was trimmed by 6 bases and J by 4 bases, leaving 4 bases between them. In DNA form, the CDR3 reads TGTGCCAGTAGGACGGGGGCCAACGTCCTGACTTTC. It yields the protein CASRTGANVLTF.

This clonotype was counted only a few times. This chain uses TRBV12-3 or TRBV12-4 with TRBJ1-1, with a tentative D call TRBD1 (6 bases). The V end was cut by 3 bases, the J end by 4 bases, with 9 bases between. This CDR3 is built from 13 residues. The CDR3 DNA reads as TGTGCCAGCAGTTTTAGGGGGACCACTGAAGCTTTCTTT. Translating gives CASSFRGTTEAFF.

The chain's CDR3 is CAISATEQASGANVLTF. In DNA, the CDR3 is TGTGCCATCAGTGCGACGGAACAGGCCTCTGGGGCCAACGTCCTGACTTTC. The chain employs TRBV10-3 and TRBJ2-6; the D gene is possibly TRBD1 (5 bases). V was clipped by 4 bases and J by 0 bases, with 13 bases between them. Germline loops: CDR1 ENHRY, CDR2 SYGVKD. This CDR3 spans 17 amino acids.

The chain links TRBV9 to TRBJ2-1, with 14 bases fitting TRBD2. CDR1 is SGDLS and CDR2 is YYNGEE in the germline V gene. V lost 4 bases, J lost 0 bases, and 12 bases stayed unmatched. This CDR3 is built from 20 residues. The CDR3 coding sequence is TGTGCCAGCAGCATTGCAGGACTAGCGGGGGGAGCCAGCTCCTACAATGAGCAGTTCTTC. Protein product: CASSIAGLAGGASSYNEQFF.

This clonotype was counted between two and nine times. The rearrangement links TRBV20-1 to TRBJ2-5; D perhaps matches TRBD2 (6 bases). The V gene's germline CDR1 is DFQATT and CDR2 SNEGSKA (reference sequence). The V and J ends lost 6 bases and 1 base respectively, with 15 bases between them. The CDR3 is 14 amino acids. The DNA of the CDR3 is TGCAGTGCCGCCCCCCTAGCGACCCAAGAGACCCAGTACTTC. It translates to CSAAPLATQETQYF.

This clonotype was seen a handful of times. The chain employs TRBV6-1 and TRBJ2-1; tentative D call: TRBD2 (6 bases). In germline, CDR1 is MNHNS, CDR2 SASEGT. The CDR3 consists of 19 residues. The ends were cut back, 6 bases at V and 0 bases at J, with 24 bases in the middle. The CDR3: CASRPRDSAPLGSYNEQFF. The CDR3 DNA follows: TGTGCCAGCAGGCCCCGGGACTCCGCACCCCTAGGCTCCTACAATGAGCAGTTCTTC.

This clonotype was seen ten or more times. CDR3 sequence reads: CASSRGLAGGDTQYF. The CDR3 DNA follows: TGTGCCAGCAGCCGGGGACTAGCGGGGGGAGATACGCAGTATTTT. This chain links TRBV3-1 with TRBJ2-3, with 15 bases lining up with TRBD2. CDR1 is LGHDT, CDR2 YNNKEL, per germline (reference sequence). This CDR3 is 15 amino acids long. The V and J ends lost 4 bases and 5 bases, in that order; junction bases with no gene match: 1.

This chain joins TRBV18 and TRBJ1-1, with D uncertain. In germline, CDR1 is KGHSH, CDR2 LQKENI. V gave up 0 bases and J gave up 1 base, with 9 bases separating them. CDR3 length: 15 residues. This chain's CDR3 is CASSPPGGKNTEAFF. CDR3 in DNA: TGTGCCAGCTCACCACCGGGAGGGAAGAACACTGAAGCTTTCTTT.

The V call is TRBV19, the J call TRBJ1-5, with 8 nucleotides matching TRBD1. Trimming cost V 6 bases and J 4 bases; bases outside gene matches: 8. The length of the CDR3 is 15 residues. The germline gives CDR1 LNHDA, CDR2 SQIVND (reference sequence). The CDR3 sequence: CASRYRDRLNQPQHF. As DNA, the CDR3 is TGTGCCAGTAGATACCGGGACAGGCTAAATCAGCCCCAGCATTTT.

This clonotype was counted at least ten times. The chain employs TRBV10-3 and TRBJ2-7; D uncertain. Trimming pared 5 bases from V and 3 bases from J, leaving 8 bases between. The CDR3 runs to 12 residues. Germline CDR1 is ENHRY and CDR2 is SYGVKD. The CDR3 DNA follows: TGTGCCATCAGTAACACACTCTACGAGCAGTACTTC. Translating gives CAISNTLYEQYF.

The chain employs TRBV9 and TRBJ2-7; TRBD1 is a possible D gene (5 bases). The germline gives CDR1 SGDLS, CDR2 YYNGEE. The V gene lost 0 bases and the J gene lost 0 bases, with 7 bases spanning the gap. CDR3 length equals 14 residues. In DNA, the CDR3 is TGTGCCAGCAGCGTAGGGACACCCTCCTACGAGCAGTACTTC. It specifies CASSVGTPSYEQYF.

The rearrangement joins TRBV7-2 to TRBJ2-5; either TRBD1 or TRBD2 may fit D (7 bases each). The CDR3 consists of 16 residues. Trimming took 2 bases from V and 7 from J, leaving 20 bases between them. Germline assignment: CDR1 SGHTA and CDR2 FQGNSA. CDR3 loop: CASSLYSGGVIVTQYF. CDR3 DNA: TGTGCCAGCAGCTTATATTCAGGGGGGGTTATAGTGACCCAGTACTTC.

V gene TRBV5-1 combines with J gene TRBJ2-3; 8 bases map to TRBD1. After removal of 0 bases from V and 5 bases from J, the junction contained 5 bases not matched to a gene. Germline V gene sequence: CDR1 SGHRS, CDR2 YFSETQ. The CDR3 totals 15 residues. CDR3 region: CASSLARGRGDTQYF. CDR3 bases: TGCGCCAGCAGCTTGGCCAGGGGGCGAGGAGATACGCAGTATTTT.

In this sample, this clonotype turned up many times. The chain links TRBV19 to TRBJ1-2, with no clear D. Trimming shortened V by 0 bases and J by 6 bases, and 5 bases separated the two germline ends. Per germline, CDR1 LNHDA and CDR2 SQIVND (reference sequence). This CDR3 spans 12 amino acids. CDR3 nucleotide sequence: TGTGCCAGTAGTATAGACGGGGATGGCTACACCTTC. Its protein product is CASSIDGDGYTF.

This clonotype was picked up many times. This chain links TRBV6-6 with TRBJ1-4; no definite D call. V was clipped by 6 bases and J by 1 base, with 3 bases between them. Germline V gives CDR1 MNHNY, CDR2 SVGAGI (reference sequence). The CDR3 runs to 12 residues. Here the CDR3 reads CASSQTNEKLFF. As DNA, the CDR3 is TGTGCCAGCAGCCAAACTAATGAAAAACTGTTTTTT.

This rearrangement joins TRBV7-3 to TRBJ2-1; the D is unclear. The V gene's germline CDR1 is SGHTA and CDR2 FQGTGA. The CDR3 has 12 residues. Trimming took off 1 base at V and 7 bases at J, with 5 bases between the two ends. For the CDR3, the DNA is TGTGCCAGCAGCTTAAATGGAAATGAGCAGTTCTTC. Protein sequence: CASSLNGNEQFF.